The 7 T cell receptor beta chains presented below share a single source sample, sequenced in a study of vaccination effects on CD4 cells after COVID-19. Assay: immunoSEQ multiplex PCR; the TCRdb copy retains only in-frame clones and omits some. This table has around 69,000 clones, 70% to 75% appearing once. Antigen specificity for these receptors is unknown. Pools of viral peptides were used by the ViraFEST assay to expand antigen-specific CD4+ T cells ahead of sequencing. Following an approximately eleven-day culture, CD4+ T cells were purified. Each person got two doses of an mRNA SARS-CoV-2 vaccine, BNT162b2 or mRNA-1273. Sample: CD4+ T cells from PBMCs cultured with HCoV-229E spike peptides, taken after COVID-19 vaccination. The source is a human donor who received a COVID-19 vaccine.

The V call is TRBV7-8, the J call TRBJ2-3, with TRBD2 matching 9 bases. This CDR3 comprises 16 residues. Germline V gives CDR1 SGHVS, CDR2 FQNEAQ. V lost 0 bases to trimming and J lost 5 bases; unmatched junction nucleotides: 6. CDR3 loop: CASSLAQLAGVDTQYF. CDR3 coding DNA: TGTGCCAGCAGCTTAGCGCAACTAGCGGGCGTAGATACGCAGTATTTT.

The V gene is TRBV6-6, the J gene TRBJ2-5; 8 bases align to TRBD1. Germline CDR1 reads MNHNY; CDR2 reads SVGAGI (reference sequence). The trim removed 2 bases at V and 5 bases at J, leaving 4 bases unmatched. The CDR3 extends over 14 amino acids. Here the CDR3 DNA reads TGTGCCAGCAGTTACGAATCAGGGGGCGAGACCCAGTACTTC. It encodes CASSYESGGETQYF.

This clone was observed a handful of times. The gene calls are TRBV7-2 and TRBJ2-1; D may correspond to TRBD1 or TRBD2 (6 bases each). CDR3 length: 15 amino acids. The germline gives CDR1 SGHTA, CDR2 FQGNSA. Trimming pared 1 base from V and 5 bases from J, leaving 12 bases between. The CDR3 loop is CASSLGGARNNEQFF. The CDR3 DNA follows: TGTGCCAGCAGCTTAGGGGGGGCTCGGAACAATGAGCAGTTCTTC.

This chain uses TRBV4-3 with TRBJ1-2; TRBD1 might be the D (5 bases). CDR1 and CDR2 from the germline V gene are LGHNA and YSLEER. V was cut by 0 bases and J by 11 bases, with 13 bases left in between. This CDR3 spans 13 amino acids. The CDR3 sequence is CASSQDGRAGYTF. The CDR3 DNA sequence: TGCGCCAGCAGCCAAGACGGCAGGGCGGGTTACACCTTC.

V gene TRBV5-1 combines with J gene TRBJ2-1; the match to TRBD2 covers 11 bases. CDR1 and CDR2 (germline): SGHRS, YFSETQ. The V gene end was trimmed by 3 bases and the J gene end by 7 bases; junction bases not matched to a gene: 9. The CDR3 extends over 16 amino acids. The CDR3: CASSSRLAGQWNEQFF. In DNA form, the CDR3 reads TGCGCCAGCAGCTCAAGACTAGCGGGGCAATGGAATGAGCAGTTCTTC.

This clone turned up a few times. The chain is built from TRBV19 and TRBJ1-5, with 10 bases aligning to TRBD1. Germline assignment: CDR1 LNHDA and CDR2 SQIVND (reference sequence). J gave up 3 bases and V 4 bases, and 6 bases lay outside the gene matches. The CDR3 is made up of 16 amino acids. The CDR3 loop is CASSTWTGGSNQPQHF. CDR3 nucleotides: TGTGCCAGTAGTACTTGGACAGGGGGTTCCAATCAGCCCCAGCATTTT.

This clone was picked up a small number of times. The DNA for the CDR3 is TGTGCCAGCAGCCCTCAGGGTATCGGAAACAATGAGCAGTTCTTC. Encoded protein: CASSPQGIGNNEQFF. The chain has TRBV3-1 (or the pseudogene TRBV3-2) and TRBJ2-1, with a possible D match to TRBD1 (5 bases). Germline CDR1 reads LGHDT; CDR2 reads YNNKEL (reference sequence). The germline V and J ends were trimmed by 4 bases and 5 bases, with 15 bases remaining between them. CDR3 length: 15 amino acids.